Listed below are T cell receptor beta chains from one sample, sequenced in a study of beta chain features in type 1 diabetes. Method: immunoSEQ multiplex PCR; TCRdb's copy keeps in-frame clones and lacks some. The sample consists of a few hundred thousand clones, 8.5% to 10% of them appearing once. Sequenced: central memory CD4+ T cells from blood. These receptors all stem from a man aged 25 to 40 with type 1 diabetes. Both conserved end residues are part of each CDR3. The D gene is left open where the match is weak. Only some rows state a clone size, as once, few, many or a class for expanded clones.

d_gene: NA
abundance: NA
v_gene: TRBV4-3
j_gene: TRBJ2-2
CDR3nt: TGCGCCAGTCAGGGAGAGGCGAACACCGGGGAGCTGTTTTTT
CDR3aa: CASQGEANTGELFF

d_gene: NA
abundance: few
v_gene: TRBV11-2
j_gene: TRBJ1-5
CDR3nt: TGTGCCAGCAGCCATTCGGGGGGTCGGGATCAGCCCCAGCATTTT
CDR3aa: CASSHSGGRDQPQHF

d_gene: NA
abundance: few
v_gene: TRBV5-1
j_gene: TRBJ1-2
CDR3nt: TGCGCCAGCAGCTTGCAACCAGACCTTAACTATGGCTACACCTTC
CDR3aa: CASSLQPDLNYGYTF

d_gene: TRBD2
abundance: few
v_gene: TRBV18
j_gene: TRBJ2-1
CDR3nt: TGTGCCAGCTCCCTTAGCGGGTTCTCCTACAATGAGCAGTTCTTC
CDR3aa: CASSLSGFSYNEQFF

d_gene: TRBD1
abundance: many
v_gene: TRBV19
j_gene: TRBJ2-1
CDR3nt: TGTGCCAGTAGTAGGGGACAGTACAATGAGCAGTTCTTC
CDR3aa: CASSRGQYNEQFF

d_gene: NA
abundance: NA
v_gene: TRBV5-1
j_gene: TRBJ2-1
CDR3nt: TGCGCCAGCAGCTTGGGCCAGGGGCACAATGAGCAGTTCTTC
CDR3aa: CASSLGQGHNEQFF

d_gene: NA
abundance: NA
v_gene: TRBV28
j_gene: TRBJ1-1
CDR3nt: TGTGCCAGCAGCCCCTCGTGGAGACGGACTGAAGCTTTCTTT
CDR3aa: CASSPSWRRTEAFF

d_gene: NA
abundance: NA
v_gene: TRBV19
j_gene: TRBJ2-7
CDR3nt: TGTGCCAGTAGTATGTTTCGGGGTAGCGGTAACTACGAGCAGTACTTC
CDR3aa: CASSMFRGSGNYEQYF

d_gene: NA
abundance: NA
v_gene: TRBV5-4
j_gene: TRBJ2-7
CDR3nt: TGTGCCAGCAGCTTGGCCCGTTTGGGACCCAGCTTTTCCTACGAGCAGTACTTC
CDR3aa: CASSLARLGPSFSYEQYF

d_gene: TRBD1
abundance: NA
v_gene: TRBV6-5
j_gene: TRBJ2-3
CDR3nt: TGTGCCAGCAGTTACTCAGGGGGACAGGGCCCAGGTACGCAGTATTTT
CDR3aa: CASSYSGGQGPGTQYF

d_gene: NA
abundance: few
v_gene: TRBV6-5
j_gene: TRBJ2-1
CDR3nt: TGTGCCAGCAGCTTGACCGGCAGGGAGCAGTTCTTC
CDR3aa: CASSLTGREQFF

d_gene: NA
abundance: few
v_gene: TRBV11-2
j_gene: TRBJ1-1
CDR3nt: TGTGCCAGCAGCCACCCGAGGGCGAACACTGAAGCTTTCTTT
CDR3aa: CASSHPRANTEAFF

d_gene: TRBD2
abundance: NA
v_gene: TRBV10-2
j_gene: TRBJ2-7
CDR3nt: TGCGCCAGCAGCCGGACTAGCGGGAGAGACGAGCAGTACTTC
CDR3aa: CASSRTSGRDEQYF

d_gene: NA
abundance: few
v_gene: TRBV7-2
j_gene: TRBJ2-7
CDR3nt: TGTGCCAGCAGCGGGGGTAGTAGCGAGCAGTACTTC
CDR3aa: CASSGGSSEQYF

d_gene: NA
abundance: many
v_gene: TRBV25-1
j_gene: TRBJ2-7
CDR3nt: TGTGCCAGCAAAACCGACGGGATGGGCTACGAGCAGTACTTC
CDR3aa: CASKTDGMGYEQYF

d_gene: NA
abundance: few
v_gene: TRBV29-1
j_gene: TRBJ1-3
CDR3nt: TGCAGCGTTGATCAACGGTACTCTGGAAACACCATATATTTT
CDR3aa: CSVDQRYSGNTIYF

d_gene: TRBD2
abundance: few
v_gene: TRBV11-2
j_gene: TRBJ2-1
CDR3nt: TGTGCCAGCAGCTTACTGCGGGAGGGTGAGTTCTTC
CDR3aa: CASSLLREGEFF

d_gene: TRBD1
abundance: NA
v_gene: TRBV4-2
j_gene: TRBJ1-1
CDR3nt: TGTGCCAGCAGCCAAGAGGGGACAGGGTCTGAAGCTTTCTTT
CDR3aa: CASSQEGTGSEAFF

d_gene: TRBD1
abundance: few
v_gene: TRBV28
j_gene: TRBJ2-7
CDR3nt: TGTGCCAGCAGTTTAGCAACCGGGACAGGGTATCGCGAGCAGTACTTC
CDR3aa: CASSLATGTGYREQYF

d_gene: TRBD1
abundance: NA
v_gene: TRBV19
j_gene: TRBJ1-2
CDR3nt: TGTGCCAGTATTGGGGCAGGGGGCTATGGCTACACCTTC
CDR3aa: CASIGAGGYGYTF

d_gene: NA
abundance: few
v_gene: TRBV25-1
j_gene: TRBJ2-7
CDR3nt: TGTGCCAGCAGTGCCATAGGACGGGACCTCTCCTACGAGCAGTACTTC
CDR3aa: CASSAIGRDLSYEQYF

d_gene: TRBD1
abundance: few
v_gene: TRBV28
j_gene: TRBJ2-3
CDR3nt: TGTGCCAGCAGCCGCCGGGACAGGGACACAGATACGCAGTATTTT
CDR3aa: CASSRRDRDTDTQYF

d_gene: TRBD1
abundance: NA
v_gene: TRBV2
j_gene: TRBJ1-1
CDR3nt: TGTGCCAGCAGGGCAGGGGGCGGCACTGAAGCTTTCTTT
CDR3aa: CASRAGGGTEAFF

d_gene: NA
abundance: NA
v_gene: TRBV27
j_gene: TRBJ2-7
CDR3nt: TGTGCCAGCAGTCAATCCCGCCCCTACGAGCAGTACTTC
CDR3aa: CASSQSRPYEQYF

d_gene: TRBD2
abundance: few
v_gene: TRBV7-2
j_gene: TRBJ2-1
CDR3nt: TGTGCCAGCAGCTCCGATACCAGACTAGCGGGAGTCTACAATGAGCAGTTCTTC
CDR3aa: CASSSDTRLAGVYNEQFF

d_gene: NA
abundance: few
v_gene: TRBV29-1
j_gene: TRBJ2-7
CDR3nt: TGCAGCGTTGTCACGGGGGCGCACGAGCAGTACTTC
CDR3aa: CSVVTGAHEQYF

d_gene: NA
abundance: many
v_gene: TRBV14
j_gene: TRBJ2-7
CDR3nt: TGTGCCAGCAGCTGGGGCGAAGGGACCGAGCAGTACTTC
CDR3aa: CASSWGEGTEQYF

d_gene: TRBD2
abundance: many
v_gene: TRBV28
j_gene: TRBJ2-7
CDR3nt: TGTGCCAGCAGTACGGGACTAGCGGGTCTCTACGAGCAGTACTTC
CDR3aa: CASSTGLAGLYEQYF

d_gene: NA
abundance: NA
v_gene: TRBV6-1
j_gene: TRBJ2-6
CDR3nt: TGTGCCAGCAGCCACGGAGGGGCCAACGTCCTGACTTTC
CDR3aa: CASSHGGANVLTF

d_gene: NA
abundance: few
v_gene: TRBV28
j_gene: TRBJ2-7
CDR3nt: TGTGCCAGCAGTCCCCCCGGCTCCTACGAGCAGTACTTC
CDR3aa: CASSPPGSYEQYF

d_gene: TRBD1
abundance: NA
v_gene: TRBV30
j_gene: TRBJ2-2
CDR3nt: TGTGCCTGGAGTGTCGACAGGGAGACCGGGGAGCTGTTTTTT
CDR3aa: CAWSVDRETGELFF

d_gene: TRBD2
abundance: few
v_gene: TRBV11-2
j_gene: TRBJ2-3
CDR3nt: TGTGCCAGCAGAACTAGCGGGACGACAGATACGCAGTATTTT
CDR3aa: CASRTSGTTDTQYF

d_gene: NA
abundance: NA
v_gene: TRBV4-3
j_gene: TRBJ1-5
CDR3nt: TGCGCCAGCAGCCAAGGATATGGTATAGATAGACAGCCCCAGCATTTT
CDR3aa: CASSQGYGIDRQPQHF

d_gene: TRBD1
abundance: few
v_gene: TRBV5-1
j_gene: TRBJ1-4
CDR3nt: TGCGCCAGCAGCTCAGGGACAGGGGTGGAAAAACTGTTTTTT
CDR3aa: CASSSGTGVEKLFF

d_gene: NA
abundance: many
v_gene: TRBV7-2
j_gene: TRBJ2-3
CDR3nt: TGTGCCAGCAGCCGGGGAGGGGGGGATACGCAGTATTTT
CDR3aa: CASSRGGGDTQYF

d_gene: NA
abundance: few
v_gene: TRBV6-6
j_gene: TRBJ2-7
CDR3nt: TGTGCCAGCCGGTGGGCAGACCACTACGAGCAGTACTTC
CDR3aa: CASRWADHYEQYF